The 21 T cell receptor beta chains below all came from one sample that was sequenced in a study of cytomegalovirus exposure and HLA in healthy donors. Primers for the PCR totalled 60 Vbeta and 13 Jbeta. The repertoire was sequenced with immunoSEQ multiplex PCR; TCRdb's copy has only in-frame clones and lacks some. The sample includes 180,000 or so clones, roughly four fifths of them seen just once. The sequenced sample consisted of PBMCs. The receptors here all came from a woman aged 45 to 65 in good health and CMV-seropositive.

The chain employs TRBV9 and TRBJ1-3, with a weak D call TRBD1 (6 bases). CDR1 is SGDLS and CDR2 is YYNGEE in the germline V gene. This CDR3 is 17 amino acids long. V lost 0 bases and J lost 0, with 13 bases in between. The CDR3 coding sequence is TGTGCCAGCAGCGTAGGGAGGGGGGGCACCTCTGGAAACACCATATATTTT. Its protein product is CASSVGRGGTSGNTIYF.

CDR3 DNA sequence: TGTGCCAGCAGCTCTGGGACAGGGGGGAATGAAAAACTGTTTTTT. Translation gives CASSSGTGGNEKLFF. The chain links TRBV5-4 to TRBJ1-4; TRBD1 agrees at 11 bases. V dropped 3 bases and J dropped 5; count of bases not matched to a gene: 3. CDR3 length equals 15 residues. Germline assignment: CDR1 SGHNT and CDR2 YYREEE (reference sequence).

As DNA, the CDR3 is TGTGCCAGCAGTGTTTCGCGTTTCCAAGAGACCCAGTACTTC. This sequence encodes CASSVSRFQETQYF. The gene calls are TRBV6-1 and TRBJ2-5; D call uncertain. Germline V gene sequence: CDR1 MNHNS, CDR2 SASEGT. This CDR3 spans 14 amino acids. Trimming left V 4 bases short and J 1 base short, with 10 bases between.

The chain recombines TRBV28 with TRBJ2-7; the D gene is possibly TRBD1 (5 bases). Deletions cut 3 bases from V and 0 bases from J, with 9 bases between. The CDR3 sequence is 14 residues long. Germline values: CDR1 MDHEN, CDR2 SYDVKM. The CDR3 DNA reads TGTGCCAGCAGTTTCTCCGACAGCTCCTACGAGCAGTACTTC. It codes for CASSFSDSSYEQYF.

Points on this clone: The limits of the CDR3 on the DNA are not certain, so only TCRdb's listed CDR3 is given. V is TRBV4-3 and J is TRBJ2-6; TRBD1, as called in the table, went unchecked against the DNA. CDR1 LGHNA and CDR2 YSLEER come from the germline V gene. Inclusive of both ends, the CDR3 amounts to 18 amino acids. The CDR3 is CASSQVGQGASGANVLAF.

V is TRBV5-4 and J is TRBJ2-3; TRBD2 aligns across 8 bases. The CDR3 loop spans 15 amino acids. With 0 bases clipped from V and 5 bases from J, the junction kept 5 bases outside the gene matches. Germline V gene data show CDR1 as SGHNT and CDR2 as YYREEE (reference sequence). The CDR3 reads CASSLDGREGDTQYF. In DNA form, the CDR3 reads TGTGCCAGCAGCTTGGACGGGAGGGAAGGAGATACGCAGTATTTT.

The J gene is TRBJ2-7, the V gene TRBV25-1; maybe TRBD2 (6 bases). CDR1 is MGHDK, CDR2 SYGVNS, per germline. The CDR3 has 14 residues. V dropped 3 bases and J dropped 0 bases, with 9 bases sitting between them. The CDR3 loop reads CASSEYGGSYEQYF. The CDR3 DNA is TGTGCCAGCAGTGAGTACGGGGGCTCCTACGAGCAGTACTTC.

The chain is built from TRBV7-2 and TRBJ2-1; TRBD2 matches 10 bases. After removal of 2 bases from V and 3 bases from J, the junction contained 7 bases not matched to a gene. The CDR3 has 17 residues. Germline CDR1 SGHTA, CDR2 FQGNSA. The CDR3 DNA reads TGTGCCAGCAGCTTACAGCGACTAGCGGGCCTCTACAATGAGCAGTTCTTC. Its translation is CASSLQRLAGLYNEQFF.

The V call is TRBV15, the J call TRBJ2-7, with D possibly being TRBD2 (5 bases). Trimming removed 0 bases from V and 0 bases from J, with 9 bases in between. Germline V gives CDR1 LNHNV, CDR2 YYDKDF (reference sequence). The CDR3 spans 15 residues. The CDR3 region is CATSRDGEHSYEQYF. The CDR3 coding sequence is TGTGCCACCAGCAGAGACGGGGAGCACTCCTACGAGCAGTACTTC.

The V gene is TRBV5-1, the J gene TRBJ2-5; the match to TRBD2 covers 12 bases. The CDR3 length is 15 residues. The junction had 6 bases not matched to a gene; V was cut back by 4 bases and J by 5 bases. From germline, CDR1 is SGHRS and CDR2 YFSETQ. The CDR3 DNA reads TGCGCCAGCAGCATCGGACTAGCGGGGTACGAGACCCAGTACTTC. Translated, it gives CASSIGLAGYETQYF. Combining the CDR3 with reference TRBV5-1 and TRBJ2-5 gives the whole variable domain KAGVTQTPRYLIKTRGQQVTLSCSPISGHRSVSWYQQTPGQGLQFLFEYFSETQRNKGNFPGRFSGRQFSNSRSEMNVSTLELGDSALYLCASSIGLAGYETQYFGPGTRLLVL.

CDR3: CASSLQGAGGRYNEQFF. The CDR3 DNA reads as TGCGCCAGCAGCCTCCAAGGAGCGGGAGGGCGGTACAATGAGCAGTTCTTC. The J gene is TRBJ2-1, the V gene TRBV4-1; 10 nucleotides match TRBD2. The CDR3 contains 17 residues. The trim removed 4 bases at V and 4 bases at J, leaving 10 bases unmatched. CDR1 and CDR2 from the germline V gene are MGHRA and YSYEKL.

The rearrangement joins TRBV28 to TRBJ2-7; 9 bases map to TRBD2. Germline V CDR1 and CDR2: MDHEN, SYDVKM. The CDR3 sequence is 14 residues long. CDR3 bases: TGTGCTGCGGGAGGCGGGAGGGCCTCCTACGAGCAGTACTTC. This codes for CAAGGGRASYEQYF.

The genes are TRBV27 and TRBJ2-1; possibly TRBD2 for D (5 bases). Trimming cost V 3 bases and J 2 bases, with 8 bases left between them. The CDR3 is 14 residues long. Germline lookup yields CDR1 MNHEY and CDR2 SMNVEV (reference sequence). As DNA, the CDR3 is TGTGCCAGCAGTTTCGGGGTCGCCTACAATGAGCAGTTCTTC. It specifies CASSFGVAYNEQFF.

This clone turned up a few times. This sequence joins TRBV4-1 and TRBJ1-5, with D maybe TRBD1 (5 bases). CDR1 and CDR2 from the germline V gene are MGHRA and YSYEKL. The length of the CDR3 is 16 residues. Between the trimmed V and J ends, which lost 0 bases and 1 base, there was a span of 10 bases. CDR3 region: CASSQEGTGSNQPQHF. The CDR3 DNA reads as TGCGCCAGCAGCCAAGAAGGAACAGGAAGCAATCAGCCCCAGCATTTT.

The V gene is TRBV28, the J gene TRBJ1-2; D is perhaps TRBD1 (6 bases). Germline V CDR1 and CDR2: MDHEN, SYDVKM. Trimming removed 4 bases from V and 1 base from J, with 13 bases in between. The CDR3 is 15 amino acids. CDR3 in DNA: TGTGCCAGCAGTTCCCCTCGACAGGTTAACTATGGCTACACCTTC. Its translation: CASSSPRQVNYGYTF.

The chain joins TRBV6-6 to TRBJ2-5, with 7 bases matching TRBD1. The CDR3 extends over 14 amino acids. Losses at the gene ends were 2 bases for V and 3 bases for J; bases not matched to a gene: 3. Germline V CDR1 and CDR2: MNHNY, SVGAGI (reference sequence). DNA of the CDR3: TGTGCCAGCAGTTACCCAGGGACAGAAGAGACCCAGTACTTC. Protein product: CASSYPGTEETQYF.

This clone has just one count. This chain connects TRBV6-5 to TRBJ2-5; a possible D gene is TRBD2 (5 bases). The J call may not be correct, given that the DNA end is closer to TRBJ2-7. The CDR3 runs to 14 residues. Germline V CDR1 and CDR2: MNHEY, SVGAGI. The CDR3, as DNA: TGTGCCAGCCGATCGGGAACGGGGAGTTTCGAGCAGTACTTC. This translates into CASRSGTGSFEQYF.

This clone was recorded a few times. The rearrangement links TRBV27 to TRBJ2-3; a weak D match, TRBD2 (6 bases). V was trimmed by 3 bases and J by 3 bases, leaving 10 bases between them. Germline values: CDR1 MNHEY, CDR2 SMNVEV (reference sequence). The CDR3 spans 14 residues. The CDR3 DNA is TGTGCCAGCAGTTTGGGGGACTCTACAGATACGCAGTATTTT. It codes for CASSLGDSTDTQYF.

This chain uses TRBV6-5 with TRBJ1-2, with a tentative D call TRBD1 (6 bases). Germline V gene data show CDR1 as MNHEY and CDR2 as SVGAGI. V gave up 5 bases and J gave up 6 bases, with 19 bases separating them. The CDR3 extends over 15 amino acids. As DNA, the CDR3 is TGTGCCAGCAGTCTCACCCTAACTCAGGGGAATGGCTACACCTTC. Protein: CASSLTLTQGNGYTF.

This clone was recorded only once. The genes are TRBV7-9 and TRBJ1-1; tentatively, D is TRBD1 (6 bases). V gave up 2 bases and J gave up 6 bases, with 13 bases separating them. CDR1 is SEHNR and CDR2 is FQNEAQ in the germline V gene (reference sequence). The CDR3 runs to 14 residues. CDR3 protein: CASSLLSTGPEAFF. CDR3 sequence (DNA): TGTGCCAGCAGCTTACTATCGACAGGACCTGAAGCTTTCTTT. Full variable domain (missing parts from reference TRBV7-9 and TRBJ1-1): DTGVSQNPRHKITKRGQNVTFRCDPISEHNRLYWYRQTLGQGPEFLTYFQNEAQLEKSRLLSDRFSAERPKGSFSTLEIQRTEQGDSAMYLCASSLLSTGPEAFFGQGTRLTVV.

This clone was counted a few times. This rearrangement joins TRBV18 to TRBJ2-2; 7 nucleotides line up with TRBD2. With 4 bases clipped from V and 0 bases from J, the junction kept 8 bases outside the gene matches. Germline loops: CDR1 KGHSH, CDR2 LQKENI. The CDR3 sequence is 17 residues long. This CDR3 is CASSLTAGVANTGELFF. The DNA of the CDR3 is TGTGCCAGCTCACTAACTGCGGGGGTCGCGAACACCGGGGAGCTGTTTTTT. The full variable domain, its missing parts supplied by reference TRBV18 and TRBJ2-2, is NAGVMQNPRHLVRRRGQEARLRCSPMKGHSHVYWYRQLPEEGLKFMVYLQKENIIDESGMPKERFSAEFPKEGPSILRIQQVVRGDSAAYFCASSLTAGVANTGELFFGEGSRLTVL.